The 27 T cell receptor beta chains in this list originate from one sample, sequenced in a study of beta chain features in type 1 diabetes. Expressed TCRB transcripts were sequenced after all isolated RNA was converted to cDNA. Clones were sequenced by immunoSEQ multiplex PCR, and TCRdb holds only the in-frame ones, with some missing. The data show approximately 380,000 clones, about 16% seen once. The sample comprised naive CD4+ T cells from blood. All receptors come from a woman under 30 in good health.

This clone was seen a few times. CDR3 protein: CASRNNGVRSTDTQYF. In nucleotides, the CDR3 is TGCGCCAGCCGAAATAACGGGGTCCGATCCACAGATACGCAGTATTTT. The V call is TRBV5-1, the J call TRBJ2-3; a possible D gene is TRBD2 (5 bases). V shed 7 bases and J shed 2 bases, with 20 bases lying between them. The CDR3 runs to 16 residues. Germline V CDR1 and CDR2: SGHRS, YFSETQ.

For this clone: The sample carries other DNA sequences with the same CDR3. This chain uses TRBV7-9 with TRBJ2-1; the match to TRBD2 covers 13 bases. Germline assignment: CDR1 SEHNR and CDR2 FQNEAQ (reference sequence). Trimming took 5 bases from V and 5 from J; bases not matched to a gene: 3. The CDR3 has 15 amino acids. CDR3 sequence (DNA): TGTGCCAGCAGCCTTGGGACTAGCGGGAACAATGAGCAGTTCTTC. Encoded protein: CASSLGTSGNNEQFF.

In its sample, this clone was seen once. The chain combines TRBV28 with TRBJ1-1; 7 bases fit TRBD1. CDR1 is MDHEN, CDR2 SYDVKM, per germline. Trimming took 4 bases from V and 5 from J; bases not matched to a gene: 7. This CDR3 region has 14 residues. CDR3 loop: CASSSQGVVTEAFF. The CDR3, as DNA: TGTGCCAGCAGTTCTCAGGGGGTCGTAACTGAAGCTTTCTTT.

V usage is TRBV28 and J usage is TRBJ2-1; 8 nucleotides agree with TRBD2. Germline CDR1 reads MDHEN; CDR2 reads SYDVKM. J lost 7 bases, V lost 8 bases, and 10 bases had no gene match. The CDR3 has 14 residues. The CDR3 DNA sequence: TGTGCCAGCGGTCGGGCGGGAGGACGGAATGAGCAGTTCTTC. Its translation: CASGRAGGRNEQFF.

This clone showed up just a few times. The chain joins TRBV7-2 to TRBJ2-2; D might be TRBD2 (6 bases). Germline V lookup: CDR1 SGHTA, CDR2 FQGNSA. Trimming pared 1 base from V and 1 base from J, leaving 7 bases between. This CDR3 has 15 amino acids. CDR3 DNA sequence: TGTGCCAGCAGCTTAGACGGGAGGAACACCGGGGAGCTGTTTTTT. Residues: CASSLDGRNTGELFF.

CDR3 coding DNA: TGTGCCAGCAGAGGGGGGACTAGCGGGAGTCGGTACAATGAGCAGTTCTTC. Translating gives CASRGGTSGSRYNEQFF. The rearrangement joins TRBV7-9 to TRBJ2-1; 14 bases are a match to TRBD2. The V gene end was trimmed by 6 bases and the J gene end by 4 bases; junction bases not matched to a gene: 8. This CDR3 has 17 amino acids. Germline V lookup: CDR1 SEHNR, CDR2 FQNEAQ (reference sequence).

This chain connects TRBV11-2 to TRBJ2-7; possibly TRBD1 for D (5 bases). The CDR3 loop spans 15 amino acids. Germline loops: CDR1 SGHAT, CDR2 FQNNGV. V was clipped by 5 bases and J by 3 bases, with 17 bases between them. The CDR3 coding sequence is TGTGCCAGCAGCCTCCCCTCCACAGGCTACTACGAGCAGTACTTC. Its translation is CASSLPSTGYYEQYF. The full variable domain, its missing parts supplied by reference TRBV11-2 and TRBJ2-7, is EAGVAQSPRYKIIEKRQSVAFWCNPISGHATLYWYQQILGQGPKLLIQFQNNGVVDDSQLPKDRFSAERLKGVDSTLKIQPAKLEDSAVYLCASSLPSTGYYEQYFGPGTRLTVT.

This clone was seen only a few times. The V gene is TRBV18, the J gene TRBJ2-1; 9 bases map to TRBD2. With V trimmed by 6 bases and J by 6 bases, 9 bases remained unmatched. There are 15 residues in the CDR3. Germline lookup yields CDR1 KGHSH and CDR2 LQKENI. CDR3 loop: CASSPLAGAGNEQFF. CDR3 nucleotide sequence: TGTGCCAGCTCCCCCTTAGCGGGAGCCGGCAATGAGCAGTTCTTC.

CDR3 sequence (DNA): TGTGCCAGCTCGCCCGCAAGACAGGGAAACACCATATATTTT. This codes for CASSPARQGNTIYF. This chain connects TRBV18 to TRBJ1-3; a possible D gene is TRBD1 (5 bases). Germline V lookup: CDR1 KGHSH, CDR2 LQKENI. The CDR3 extends over 14 amino acids. The V end lost 6 bases, the J end lost 4 bases, and 13 bases lay between the germline ends.

This clone has just a few counts. The chain links TRBV6-5 to TRBJ1-5; a weak D match, TRBD1 (6 bases). Germline V gives CDR1 MNHEY, CDR2 SVGAGI. The ends were cut back, 6 bases at V and 2 bases at J, with 14 bases in the middle. CDR3 size: 15 residues. CDR3 nucleotides: TGTGCCAGCAGCCCGCAGGGGCAGGGCAATCAGCCCCAGCATTTT. This translates into CASSPQGQGNQPQHF.

The chain carries TRBV7-9 and TRBJ2-3, with 11 bases lining up with TRBD2. The germline CDR1 and CDR2 sequences are SEHNR and FQNEAQ (reference sequence). This CDR3 is 15 amino acids long. V trimming: 6 bases; J trimming: 1 base; junction bases outside the gene matches: 3. The CDR3 is CASSSTSGGTDTQYF. DNA of the CDR3: TGTGCCAGCAGTTCGACTAGCGGGGGCACAGATACGCAGTATTTT.

This clone was counted between two and nine times. This chain connects TRBV29-1 to TRBJ2-2; the D is unclear. CDR3 length: 13 residues. CDR1 and CDR2 from the germline V gene are SQVTM and ANQGSEA. V lost 0 bases to trimming and J lost 4 bases, with 6 bases between them. CDR3 protein: CSVEDPLTGELFF. The CDR3 nucleotides read TGCAGCGTTGAAGACCCTCTCACCGGGGAGCTGTTTTTT.

The V call is TRBV23-1, the J call TRBJ2-1, with TRBD2 matching over 13 bases. TRBV23-1 is placed among ORFs of uncertain function. Trimming removed 8 bases from V and 4 bases from J; junction bases left unmatched: 11. The CDR3 spans 17 residues. The chain's CDR3 is CASGRTSGSGRYNEQFF. The CDR3 nucleotides read TGCGCCAGCGGACGGACTAGCGGGAGCGGGAGGTACAATGAGCAGTTCTTC.

The J gene is TRBJ2-5, the V gene TRBV4-2; D is perhaps TRBD2 (6 bases). Trimming left V 0 bases short and J 9 bases short, with 35 bases between. Germline CDR1 and CDR2: LGHNA and YNFKEQ. The length of the CDR3 is 21 residues. The CDR3 DNA follows: TGTGCCAGCAGCCAAGAGGGAGGCCGACGCACAAGAGACCCAGTACTTAGGGCCCAGTACTTC. Protein sequence: CASSQEGGRRTRDPVLRAQYF.

The chain is built from TRBV5-1 and TRBJ2-7, with no clear D. CDR1 SGHRS and CDR2 YFSETQ come from the germline V gene. The germline V and J ends were trimmed by 3 bases and 1 base, with 8 bases remaining between them. CDR3 length: 13 amino acids. CDR3 sequence (DNA): TGCGCCAGCAGCTCCAAAAAATCCTACGAGCAGTACTTC. Amino acid sequence: CASSSKKSYEQYF.

Regarding this clone: Other DNA sequences from this sample encode an identical CDR3 as well. V is TRBV4-3 and J is TRBJ1-1; no definite D call. Germline lookup yields CDR1 LGHNA and CDR2 YSLEER. V was trimmed by 1 base and J by 1 base, leaving 7 bases between them. CDR3 length: 14 amino acids. CDR3 in DNA: TGCGCCAGCAGCCAAGTGGGCAGGAACACTGAAGCTTTCTTT. Its protein is CASSQVGRNTEAFF.

The rearrangement joins TRBV29-1 to TRBJ2-5; TRBD2 might be the D (5 bases). There are 12 residues in the CDR3. V was shortened by 4 bases and J by 3 bases, with 9 bases between the two germline ends. Germline loops: CDR1 SQVTM, CDR2 ANQGSEA. Here the CDR3 reads CSVGRREETQYF. The CDR3 DNA follows: TGCAGCGTTGGTCGGCGGGAAGAGACCCAGTACTTC.

This clone came up a few times. The chain links TRBV2 to TRBJ2-5; 9 bases match TRBD2. CDR1 SNHLY and CDR2 FYNNEI come from the germline V gene. The CDR3 has 13 amino acids. The ends lost 4 bases at V and 4 bases at J; junction bases unmatched: 1. Here the CDR3 reads CASSATSGETQYF. DNA of the CDR3: TGTGCCAGCAGTGCGACTAGCGGAGAGACCCAGTACTTC.

This clone was counted a few times. This chain connects TRBV7-9 to TRBJ2-5, with D perhaps matching TRBD2 (5 bases). Trimming removed 0 bases at V and 2 bases at J, with 10 bases between. Germline values: CDR1 SEHNR, CDR2 FQNEAQ (reference sequence). The CDR3 runs 15 residues. This CDR3 reads CASSLAQRAQETQYF. The CDR3 DNA reads as TGTGCCAGCAGCTTAGCCCAGAGGGCTCAAGAGACCCAGTACTTC.

Only a few counts were recorded for this clone. The rearrangement links TRBV5-6 to TRBJ2-3; TRBD1 agrees at 9 bases. The J segment lost 4 bases and the V segment lost 3 bases, leaving 9 bases of the junction unmatched. Germline loops: CDR1 SGHDT, CDR2 YYEEEE. The CDR3 has 16 residues. The DNA of the CDR3 is TGTGCCAGCAGCTCATACTACAGGGGGCGAGCAGATACGCAGTATTTT. It specifies CASSSYYRGRADTQYF. Full variable domain (outside the CDR3, taken from reference TRBV5-6 and TRBJ2-3): DAGVTQSPTHLIKTRGQQVTLRCSPKSGHDTVSWYQQALGQGPQFIFQYYEEEERQRGNFPDRFSGHQFPNYSSELNVNALLLGDSALYLCASSSYYRGRADTQYFGPGTRLTVL.

The chain couples TRBV30 to TRBJ1-3; no clear D. Trimming pared 4 bases from V and 2 bases from J, leaving 15 bases between. CDR3 size: 15 residues. The germline V gene has CDR1 GTSNPN and CDR2 SVGIG (reference sequence). This CDR3 is CAWNLDAAAGNTIYF. As DNA, the CDR3 is TGTGCCTGGAACCTGGATGCGGCAGCTGGAAACACCATATATTTT.

This clone has a handful of counts. J is TRBJ2-1 and V is TRBV5-1, with TRBD2 matching 10 bases. The V gene's germline CDR1 is SGHRS and CDR2 YFSETQ. CDR3 length equals 14 residues. The junction had 8 bases not matched to a gene; V was cut back by 8 bases and J by 6 bases. DNA of the CDR3: TGCGCCAGTGAGCGGGAGGGAGTAGGCAATGAGCAGTTCTTC. This sequence encodes CASEREGVGNEQFF.

This clone has a handful of counts. The chain is built from TRBV14 and TRBJ2-2; TRBD2 matches 11 bases. The CDR3 has 14 amino acids. The V segment lost 6 bases and the J segment 6 bases; nucleotides outside the gene matches: 3. From germline, CDR1 is SGHDN and CDR2 FVKESK. CDR3 DNA: TGTGCCAGCAGGGGACTAGCGGCCCCCGGGGAGCTGTTTTTT. The encoded protein is CASRGLAAPGELFF.

The chain joins TRBV30 to TRBJ2-7, with 9 nucleotides matching TRBD2. The CDR3 contains 13 residues. CDR1 is GTSNPN and CDR2 is SVGIG in the germline V gene (reference sequence). The CDR3 region is CAYGREGRYEQYF. The CDR3 DNA reads as TGTGCTTACGGGCGGGAGGGCCGGTACGAGCAGTACTTC.

The chain carries TRBV9 and TRBJ2-2; 11 bases map to TRBD1. The CDR3 length is 14 residues. V shed 7 bases and J 7 bases; nucleotides not matched to a gene: 6. Germline CDR1 reads SGDLS; CDR2 reads YYNGEE. Here the CDR3 DNA reads TGTGCCAGCGGAGGACAGGGGGCTAACGGGGAGCTGTTTTTT. Protein: CASGGQGANGELFF.

V is TRBV7-2 and J is TRBJ2-1; possible D gene TRBD1, 6 bases. The CDR3 extends over 13 amino acids. Germline CDR1 reads SGHTA; CDR2 reads FQGNSA. The V end was cut by 2 bases, the J end by 7 bases, with 9 bases between. The CDR3 bases are TGTGCCAGCAGCTTACAGGGGATTAATGAGCAGTTCTTC. Protein product: CASSLQGINEQFF.

This chain connects TRBV5-4 to TRBJ2-3, with D possibly being TRBD1 (6 bases). Germline CDR1 SGHNT, CDR2 YYREEE (reference sequence). The ends were cut back, 4 bases at V and 1 base at J, with 13 bases in the middle. The CDR3 is 15 residues long. The CDR3 loop reads CASSGPGHGTDTQYF. CDR3 nucleotide sequence: TGTGCCAGCAGCGGCCCGGGACACGGCACAGATACGCAGTATTTT.